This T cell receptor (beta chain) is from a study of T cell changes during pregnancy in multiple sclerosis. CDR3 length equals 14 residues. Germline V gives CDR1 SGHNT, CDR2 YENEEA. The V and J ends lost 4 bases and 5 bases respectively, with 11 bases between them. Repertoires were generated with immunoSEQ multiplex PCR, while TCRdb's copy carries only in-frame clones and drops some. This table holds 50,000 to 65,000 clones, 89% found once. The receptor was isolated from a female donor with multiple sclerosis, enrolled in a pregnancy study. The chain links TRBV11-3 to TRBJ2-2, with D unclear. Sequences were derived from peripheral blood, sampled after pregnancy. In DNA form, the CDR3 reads TGTGCCAGCAGCTCGCTAGGAGAAACCGGGGAGCTGTTTTTT. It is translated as CASSSLGETGELFF. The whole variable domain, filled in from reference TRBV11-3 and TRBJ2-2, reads EAGVVQSPRYKIIEKKQPVAFWCNPISGHNTLYWYLQNLGQGPELLIRYENEEAVDDSQLPKDRFSAERLKGVDSTLKIQPAELGDSAVYLCASSSLGETGELFFGEGSRLTVL.